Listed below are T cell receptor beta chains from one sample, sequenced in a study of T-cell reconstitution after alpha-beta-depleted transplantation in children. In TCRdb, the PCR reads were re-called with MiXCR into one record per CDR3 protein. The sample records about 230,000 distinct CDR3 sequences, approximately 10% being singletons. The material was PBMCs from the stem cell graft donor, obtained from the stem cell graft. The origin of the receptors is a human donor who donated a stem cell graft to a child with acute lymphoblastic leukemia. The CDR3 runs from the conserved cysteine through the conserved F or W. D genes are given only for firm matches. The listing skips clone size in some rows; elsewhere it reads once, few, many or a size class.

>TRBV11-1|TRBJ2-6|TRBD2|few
CASSEPSGGPRSGANVLTF
TGTGCCAGCAGCGAACCCAGCGGGGGCCCCCGCTCTGGGGCCAACGTCCTGACTTTC
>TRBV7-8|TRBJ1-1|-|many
CASSLGQGTEAFF
TGTGCCAGCAGCTTGGGTCAAGGCACTGAAGCTTTCTTT
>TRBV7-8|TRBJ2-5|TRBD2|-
CASSWGGNQETQYF
TGTGCCAGCAGCTGGGGGGGAAACCAAGAGACCCAGTACTTC
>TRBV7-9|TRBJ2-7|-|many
CASSLTLGEQYF
TGTGCCAGCAGCTTAACGCTAGGCGAGCAGTACTTC
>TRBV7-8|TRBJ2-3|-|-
CASSLGGTQYF
TGTGCCAGCAGTCTGGGGGGTACGCAGTATTTT
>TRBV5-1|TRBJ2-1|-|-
CGSSSGLGGYNEQFF
TGCGGCAGCAGCTCCGGTTTGGGGGGATACAATGAGCAGTTCTTC
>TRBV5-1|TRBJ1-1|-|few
CASSSRTSNTEAFF
TGCGCCAGCAGCTCGAGGACCTCGAACACTGAAGCTTTCTTT
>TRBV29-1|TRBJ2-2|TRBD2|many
CSVGGRLAGNTGELFF
TGCAGCGTTGGAGGGCGGCTAGCGGGCAACACCGGGGAGCTGTTTTTT
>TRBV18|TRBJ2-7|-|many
CASSLLPAGNEQYF
TGTGCCAGCTCACTTTTACCAGCGGGTAACGAGCAGTACTTC
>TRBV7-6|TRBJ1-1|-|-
CASSLVRDTEAFF
TGTGCCAGCAGCTTAGTAAGGGATACTGAAGCTTTCTTT
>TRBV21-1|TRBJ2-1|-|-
CASSRRAAGGLNEQFF
TGTGCCAGCAGCCGGCGGGCAGCGGGGGGGCTCAATGAGCAGTTCTTC
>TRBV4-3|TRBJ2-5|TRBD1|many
CASSPNPGQQETQYF
TGCGCCAGCAGCCCGAATCCGGGACAGCAAGAGACCCAGTACTTC
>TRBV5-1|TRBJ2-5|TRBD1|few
CASSVGTVQETQYF
TGCGCCAGCAGCGTCGGGACAGTACAAGAGACCCAGTACTTC
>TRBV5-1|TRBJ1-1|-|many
CASSLVPRSIRNTEAFF
TGCGCCAGCAGCTTGGTTCCCCGGTCGATCAGGAACACTGAAGCTTTCTTT
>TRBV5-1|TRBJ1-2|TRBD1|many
CASSSTGGSNYGYTF
TGCGCCAGCAGCTCCACAGGGGGATCTAACTATGGCTACACCTTC
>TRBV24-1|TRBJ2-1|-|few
CATSDLPAGDHEQFF
TGTGCCACCAGTGATTTGCCTGCAGGGGACCATGAGCAGTTCTTC
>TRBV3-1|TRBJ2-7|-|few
CASSHDGGSYEQYF
TGTGCCAGCAGCCATGACGGGGGCTCCTACGAGCAGTACTTC
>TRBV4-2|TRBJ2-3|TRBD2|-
CASSQDPGLAGGTDTQYF
TGTGCCAGCAGCCAAGACCCCGGTCTAGCGGGGGGCACAGATACGCAGTATTTT
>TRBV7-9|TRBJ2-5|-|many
CASNRLEETQYF
TGTGCCAGCAATAGACTAGAAGAGACCCAGTACTTC
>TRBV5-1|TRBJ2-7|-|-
CASSLDGTTIYEQYF
TGCGCCAGCAGCTTGGATGGGACCACGATCTACGAGCAGTACTTC
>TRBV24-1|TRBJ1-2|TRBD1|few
CATSDPTGGLLGYTF
TGTGCCACCAGTGACCCGACAGGGGGCTTGTTGGGCTACACCTTC
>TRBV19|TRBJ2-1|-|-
CASTAATYNEQFF
TGTGCCAGTACTGCTGCGACTTACAATGAGCAGTTCTTC
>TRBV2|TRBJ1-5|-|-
CASKGNSNQPQHF
TGTGCCAGCAAGGGGAATAGCAATCAGCCCCAGCATTTT
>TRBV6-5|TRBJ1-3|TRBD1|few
CASSYFQTGADTIYF
TGTGCCAGCAGTTATTTTCAGACAGGGGCGGACACCATATATTTT
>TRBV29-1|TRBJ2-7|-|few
CSVIGSHYEQYF
TGCAGCGTTATAGGCAGTCACTACGAGCAGTACTTC
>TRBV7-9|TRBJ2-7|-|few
CASSSPLRSSYEQYF
TGTGCCAGCAGTTCCCCTTTGAGAAGCTCCTACGAGCAGTACTTC
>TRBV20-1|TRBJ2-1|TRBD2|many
CSAGTRNEQFF
TGCAGTGCGGGGACTAGGAATGAGCAGTTCTTC
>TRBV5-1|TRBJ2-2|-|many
CASTFPEGGANTGELFF
TGCGCCAGCACCTTCCCTGAGGGCGGAGCGAACACCGGGGAGCTGTTTTTT
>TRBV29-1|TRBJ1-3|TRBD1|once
CRVGQAGNTIYF
TGCAGGGTCGGACAGGCTGGAAACACCATATATTTT
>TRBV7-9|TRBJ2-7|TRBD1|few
CASSWDSLSYEQYF
TGTGCCAGCAGCTGGGACAGCCTATCCTACGAGCAGTACTTC
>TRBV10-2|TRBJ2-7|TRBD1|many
CASRSLTGQDEQYF
TGCGCCAGCAGATCGTTGACAGGGCAGGACGAGCAGTACTTC
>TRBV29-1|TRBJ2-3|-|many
CSVDDVSGHTDTQYF
TGCAGCGTTGATGACGTCTCTGGACACACAGATACGCAGTATTTT
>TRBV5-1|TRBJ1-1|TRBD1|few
CASSTRQGLNTEAFF
TGCGCCAGCAGCACCCGACAGGGCCTAAACACTGAAGCTTTCTTT
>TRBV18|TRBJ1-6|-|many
CASSPQDRHNSPLHF
TGTGCCAGCTCACCACAGGACAGACATAATTCACCCCTCCACTTT
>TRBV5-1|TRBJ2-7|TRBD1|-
CASSPDRSHEQYF
TGCGCCAGCAGCCCGGACAGGAGCCACGAGCAGTACTTC
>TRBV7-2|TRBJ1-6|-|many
CASSLTDSAPLHF
TGTGCCAGCAGCTTAACCGACAGCGCACCCCTCCACTTT
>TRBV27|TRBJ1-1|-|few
CASGARRTEAFF
TGTGCCTCAGGAGCGCGTCGGACTGAAGCTTTCTTT
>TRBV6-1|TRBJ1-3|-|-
CAVEDSSGNTIYF
TGTGCCGTCGAGGACAGCTCTGGAAACACCATATATTTT
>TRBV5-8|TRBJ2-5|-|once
CASSLEGQGIQKTQYF
TGTGCCAGCAGCTTGGAGGGGCAGGGGATTCAGAAGACCCAGTACTTC
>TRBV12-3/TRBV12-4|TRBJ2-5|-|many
CASSFGERQGEETQYF
TGTGCCAGCAGTTTCGGGGAAAGGCAGGGAGAAGAGACCCAGTACTTC
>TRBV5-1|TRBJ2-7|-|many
CASSSGPTVDEQYF
TGCGCCAGCAGCTCAGGGCCAACCGTCGACGAGCAGTACTTC
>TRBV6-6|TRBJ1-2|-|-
CASSRQSNYGYTF
TGTGCCAGCAGTCGACAGAGTAACTATGGCTACACCTTC
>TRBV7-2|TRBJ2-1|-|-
CASSLETRQFF
TGTGCCAGCAGCTTAGAGACACGACAGTTCTTC
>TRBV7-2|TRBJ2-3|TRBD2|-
CASSLVAGEDTQYF
TGTGCCAGCAGCCTCGTAGCGGGGGAAGATACGCAGTATTTT